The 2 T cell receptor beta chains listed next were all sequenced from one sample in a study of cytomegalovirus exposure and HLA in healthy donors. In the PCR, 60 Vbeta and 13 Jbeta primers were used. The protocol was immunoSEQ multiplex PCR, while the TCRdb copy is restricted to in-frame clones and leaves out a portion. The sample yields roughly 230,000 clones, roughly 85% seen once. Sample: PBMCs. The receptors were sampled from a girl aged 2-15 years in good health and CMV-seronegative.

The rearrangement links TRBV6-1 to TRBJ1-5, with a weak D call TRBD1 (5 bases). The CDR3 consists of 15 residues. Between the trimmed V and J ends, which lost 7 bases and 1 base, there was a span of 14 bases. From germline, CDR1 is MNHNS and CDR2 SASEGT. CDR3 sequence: CASKRARASNQPQHF. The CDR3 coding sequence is TGTGCCAGCAAACGGGCCAGGGCGAGCAATCAGCCCCAGCATTTT.

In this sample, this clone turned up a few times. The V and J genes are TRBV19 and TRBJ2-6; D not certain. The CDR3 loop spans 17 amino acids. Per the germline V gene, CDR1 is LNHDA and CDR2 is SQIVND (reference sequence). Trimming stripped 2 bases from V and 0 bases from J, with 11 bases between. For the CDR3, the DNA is TGTGCCAGTAGTATACCCCCTTCCCTCTCTGGGGCCAACGTCCTGACTTTC. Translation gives CASSIPPSLSGANVLTF.